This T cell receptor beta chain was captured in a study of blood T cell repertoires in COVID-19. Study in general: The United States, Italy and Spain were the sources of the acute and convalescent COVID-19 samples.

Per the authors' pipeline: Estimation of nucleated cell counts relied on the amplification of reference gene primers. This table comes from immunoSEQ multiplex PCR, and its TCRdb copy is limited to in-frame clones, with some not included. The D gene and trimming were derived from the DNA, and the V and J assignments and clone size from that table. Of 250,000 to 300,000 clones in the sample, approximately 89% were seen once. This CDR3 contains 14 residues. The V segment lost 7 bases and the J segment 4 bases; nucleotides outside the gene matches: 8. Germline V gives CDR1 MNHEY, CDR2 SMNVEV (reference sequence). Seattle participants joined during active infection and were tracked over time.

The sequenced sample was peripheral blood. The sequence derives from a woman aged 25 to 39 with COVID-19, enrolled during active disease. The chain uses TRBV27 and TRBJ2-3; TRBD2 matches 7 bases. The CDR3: CASTAMGGADTQYF. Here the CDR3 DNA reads TGTGCCAGCACCGCAATGGGGGGGGCAGATACGCAGTATTTT.